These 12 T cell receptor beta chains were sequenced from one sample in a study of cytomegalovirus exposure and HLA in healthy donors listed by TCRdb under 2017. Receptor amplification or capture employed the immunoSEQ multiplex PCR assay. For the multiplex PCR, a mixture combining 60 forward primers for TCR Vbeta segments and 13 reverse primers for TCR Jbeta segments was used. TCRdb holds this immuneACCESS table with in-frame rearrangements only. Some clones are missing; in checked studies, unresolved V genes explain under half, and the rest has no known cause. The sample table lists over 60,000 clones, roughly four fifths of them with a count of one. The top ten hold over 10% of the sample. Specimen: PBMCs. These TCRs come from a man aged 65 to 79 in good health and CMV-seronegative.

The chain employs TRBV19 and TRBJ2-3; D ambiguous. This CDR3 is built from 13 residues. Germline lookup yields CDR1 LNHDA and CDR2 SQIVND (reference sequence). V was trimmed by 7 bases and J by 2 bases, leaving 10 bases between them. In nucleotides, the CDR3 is TGTGCCAGTAAGGAGAGTAACACAGATACGCAGTATTTT. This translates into CASKESNTDTQYF.

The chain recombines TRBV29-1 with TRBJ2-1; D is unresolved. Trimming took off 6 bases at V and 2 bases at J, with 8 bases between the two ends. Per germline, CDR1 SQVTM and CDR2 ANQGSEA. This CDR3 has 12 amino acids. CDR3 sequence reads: CSVSPPYNEQFF. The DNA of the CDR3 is TGCAGCGTGAGTCCACCCTACAATGAGCAGTTCTTC.

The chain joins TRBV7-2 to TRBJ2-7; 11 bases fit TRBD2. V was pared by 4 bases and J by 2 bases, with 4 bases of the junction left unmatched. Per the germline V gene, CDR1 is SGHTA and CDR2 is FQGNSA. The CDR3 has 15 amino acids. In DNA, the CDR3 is TGTGCCAGCAGCTCCTTAGCGGGAGGGCCCTACGAGCAGTACTTC. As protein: CASSSLAGGPYEQYF.

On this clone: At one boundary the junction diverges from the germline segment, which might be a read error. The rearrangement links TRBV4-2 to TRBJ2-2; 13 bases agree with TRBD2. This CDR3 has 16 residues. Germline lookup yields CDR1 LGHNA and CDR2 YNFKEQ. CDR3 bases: TGTGCCAGCAGCTTAGGGACTAGCGGGAACTCCGGGGAGCTGTTTTTT. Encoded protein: CASSLGTSGNSGELFF.

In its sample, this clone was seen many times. CDR3 loop: CASSLQQETQYF. The CDR3 region has the DNA TGTGCCAGCAGCTTACAGCAAGAGACCCAGTACTTC. This chain links TRBV7-6 with TRBJ2-5, with D unresolved. CDR3 length equals 12 residues. Germline V lookup: CDR1 SGHVS, CDR2 FNYEAQ. V was trimmed by 2 bases and J by 2 bases, leaving 3 bases between them.

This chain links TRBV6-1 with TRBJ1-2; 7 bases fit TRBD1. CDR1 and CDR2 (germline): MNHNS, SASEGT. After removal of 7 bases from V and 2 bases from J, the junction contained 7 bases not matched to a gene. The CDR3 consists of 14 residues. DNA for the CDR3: TGTGCCAGCACGATGAGGACAGGAAACTATGGCTACACCTTC. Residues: CASTMRTGNYGYTF.

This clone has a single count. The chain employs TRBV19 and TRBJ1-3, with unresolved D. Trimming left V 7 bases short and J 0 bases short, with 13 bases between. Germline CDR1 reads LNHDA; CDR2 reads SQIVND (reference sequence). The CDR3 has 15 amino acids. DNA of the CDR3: TGTGCCAGTACCGAAAGGGAGGCCTCTGGAAACACCATATATTTT. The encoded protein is CASTEREASGNTIYF.

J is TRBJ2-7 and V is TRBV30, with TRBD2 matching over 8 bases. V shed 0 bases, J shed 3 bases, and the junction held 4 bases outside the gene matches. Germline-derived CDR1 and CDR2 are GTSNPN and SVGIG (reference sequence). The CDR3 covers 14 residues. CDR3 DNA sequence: TGTGCCTGGAGTGTAGCGGGGGAGCACTACGAGCAGTACTTC. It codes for CAWSVAGEHYEQYF.

Here the CDR3 reads CAWRAQINQPQHF. CDR3 coding DNA: TGTGCCTGGAGGGCTCAGATAAATCAGCCCCAGCATTTT. This chain uses TRBV30 with TRBJ1-5, with no clear D. CDR1 GTSNPN and CDR2 SVGIG come from the germline V gene (reference sequence). Trimming left V 3 bases short and J 4 bases short, with 10 bases between. CDR3 length equals 13 residues. The full variable domain, completed using reference TRBV30 and TRBJ1-5, is SQTIHQWPATLVQPVGSPLSLECTVEGTSNPNLYWYRQAAGRGLQLLFYSVGIGQISSEVPQNLSASRPQDRQFILSSKKLLLSDSGFYLCAWRAQINQPQHFGDGTRLSIL.

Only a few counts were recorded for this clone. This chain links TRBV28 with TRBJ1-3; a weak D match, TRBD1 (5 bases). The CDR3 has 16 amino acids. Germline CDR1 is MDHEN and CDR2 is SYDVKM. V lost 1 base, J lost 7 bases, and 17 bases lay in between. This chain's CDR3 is CASSLFQGLIWNTIYF. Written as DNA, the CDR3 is TGTGCCAGCAGTTTATTTCAGGGTTTGATTTGGAACACCATATATTTT.

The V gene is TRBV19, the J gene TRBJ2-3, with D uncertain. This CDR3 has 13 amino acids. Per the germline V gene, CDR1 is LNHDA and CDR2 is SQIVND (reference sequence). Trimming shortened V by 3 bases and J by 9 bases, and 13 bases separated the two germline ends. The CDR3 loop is CASSMRLVRTQYF. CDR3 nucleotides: TGTGCCAGTAGTATGAGGCTAGTCAGAACGCAGTATTTT.

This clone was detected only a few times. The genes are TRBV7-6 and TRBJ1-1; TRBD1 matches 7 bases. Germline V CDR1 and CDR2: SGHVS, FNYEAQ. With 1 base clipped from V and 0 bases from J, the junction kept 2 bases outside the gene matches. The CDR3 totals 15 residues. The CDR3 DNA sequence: TGTGCCAGCAGCTTAGTGGACAGGATGAACACTGAAGCTTTCTTT. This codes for CASSLVDRMNTEAFF.